This T cell receptor beta chain was captured by sequencing in a study of OX40 agonist ivuxolimab in advanced cancers. Study-level points and caveats: The CD4+ and CD8+ T cells in the blood had expanded clonally by week 6 at 0.1 to 3.0 mg/kg.

The data were produced by immunoSEQ multiplex PCR, yet TCRdb's version contains in-frame clones alone and is incomplete. Here the sample spans 90,000 or so clones, roughly nine tenths being singletons. From germline, CDR1 is SEHNR and CDR2 FQNEAQ (reference sequence). Deletions cut 7 bases from V and 0 bases from J, with 17 bases between. The CDR3 runs 16 residues. A word on this clone: Its antigen is unknown.

The sample here was CD4+ or CD8+ T cells sorted from blood, taken in a trial of the OX40 agonist ivuxolimab. The source of this sequence is an adult with an advanced solid tumor such as melanoma, head and neck, liver or kidney cancer. V gene TRBV7-9 combines with J gene TRBJ2-3, with D possibly being TRBD1 (6 bases). The DNA of the CDR3 is TGTGCCAGCATCTCAAAGCAGGGGATGAGCACAGATACGCAGTATTTT. It translates to CASISKQGMSTDTQYF.